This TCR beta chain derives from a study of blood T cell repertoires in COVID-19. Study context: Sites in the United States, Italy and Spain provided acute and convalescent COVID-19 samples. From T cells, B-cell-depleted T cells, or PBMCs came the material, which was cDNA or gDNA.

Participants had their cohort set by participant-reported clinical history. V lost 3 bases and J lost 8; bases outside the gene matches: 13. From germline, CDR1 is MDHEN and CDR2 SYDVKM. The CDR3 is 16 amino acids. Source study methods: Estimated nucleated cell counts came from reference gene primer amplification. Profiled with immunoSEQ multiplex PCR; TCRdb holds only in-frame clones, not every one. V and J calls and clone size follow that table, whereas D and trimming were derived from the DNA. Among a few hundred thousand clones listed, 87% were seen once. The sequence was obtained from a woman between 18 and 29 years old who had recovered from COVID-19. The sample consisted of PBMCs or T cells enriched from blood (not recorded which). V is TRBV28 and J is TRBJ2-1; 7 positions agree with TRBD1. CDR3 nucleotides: TGTGCCAGCAGTTTCGAGGGGGCCCTCGGCGGGTATGAGCAGTTCTTC. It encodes CASSFEGALGGYEQFF.